The T cell receptor beta chain under discussion was sequenced for a study of T cell repertoires in aging, cancer and after chemotherapy. The overall study: Patients with chronic lymphocytic leukemia were sampled before and after fludarabine- or bendamustine-based chemotherapy.

V was pared by 1 base and J by 5 bases, with 12 bases of the junction left unmatched. Per the germline V gene, CDR1 is SQVTM and CDR2 is ANQGSEA. The CDR3 is 17 residues long. This clonotype was seen a handful of times. A mixed TRB-A/B primer pool amplified rearranged TRB by multiplex touch-down PCR. Using its own MiXCR run on the multiplex PCR reads, TCRdb lists one record per CDR3 protein. This table holds under 2,500 distinct CDR3 sequences, roughly three fifths found once. Peripheral blood genomic DNA, not sorted cells or RNA, was the template. Sequencing was performed on blood. This sequence originates from a human donor with a blood cancer. This chain joins TRBV29-1 and TRBJ2-3; 10 bases map to TRBD2. The CDR3 sequence is CSVEARTSGEGGDTQYF. In DNA form, the CDR3 reads TGCAGCGTTGAAGCCCGGACTAGCGGAGAGGGTGGAGATACGCAGTATTTT.